These 20 T cell receptor beta chains were sequenced from one sample in a study of response to subunit inactivated influenza vaccine. A single record per CDR3 protein comes from TCRdb applying MiXCR to the RT-PCR reads. The repertoire holds 500,000 to 600,000 distinct CDR3 sequences, with under 15% as singletons. Sequences were derived from PBMCs from blood, sampled 45 days after vaccination. These receptors all stem from a man aged 45-65 years who received an inactivated influenza vaccine.

The chain employs TRBV7-9 and TRBJ2-2; the D is unclear. The CDR3 totals 12 residues. V lost 5 bases and J 7 bases, leaving 8 bases between the germline ends. The germline gives CDR1 SEHNR, CDR2 FQNEAQ (reference sequence). CDR3 region: CASSLGNGELFF. In DNA, the CDR3 is TGTGCCAGCAGCCTAGGGAACGGGGAGCTGTTTTTT.

This clonotype was seen more than once but under ten times. The chain employs TRBV12-3 or TRBV12-4 and TRBJ1-1; D ambiguous. V lost 0 bases and J lost 6, with 5 bases in between. This CDR3 is 12 amino acids long. Here the CDR3 reads CASSLATAEAFF. For the CDR3, the DNA is TGTGCCAGCAGTTTAGCCACCGCTGAAGCTTTCTTT.

This clonotype was seen more than once but under ten times. This rearrangement joins TRBV20-1 to TRBJ2-1; D is unclear. The germline gives CDR1 DFQATT, CDR2 SNEGSKA (reference sequence). This CDR3 has 13 amino acids. The V and J ends lost 6 bases and 1 base respectively, with 10 bases between them. CDR3 in amino acids: CSAPSHSYNEQFF. In nucleotides, the CDR3 is TGCAGTGCCCCTTCCCATTCCTACAATGAGCAGTTCTTC.

This chain links TRBV12-3 or TRBV12-4 with TRBJ1-5; D unclear. This CDR3 has 15 amino acids. Between the trimmed V and J ends, which lost 5 bases and 2 bases, there was a span of 13 bases. The CDR3 loop is CASSGRGGGNQPQHF. The CDR3, as DNA: TGTGCCAGCAGTGGAAGAGGCGGGGGCAATCAGCCCCAGCATTTT.

This clonotype was counted between two and nine times. This rearrangement joins TRBV5-4 to TRBJ2-2, with a possible D match to TRBD2 (7 bases). Germline CDR1 and CDR2: SGHNT and YYREEE (reference sequence). The ends were cut back, 5 bases at V and 3 bases at J, with 14 bases in the middle. The CDR3 spans 15 residues. The CDR3 DNA sequence: TGTGCCAGCAGAGGGGGGGTGTTGGACACCGGGGAGCTGTTTTTT. This codes for CASRGGVLDTGELFF.

The table lists this clonotype with many counts. This chain joins TRBV29-1 and TRBJ2-7; 9 bases fit TRBD1. The germline V gene encodes CDR1 SQVTM and CDR2 ANQGSEA. V lost 1 base to trimming and J lost 2 bases; unmatched junction nucleotides: 12. The CDR3 loop spans 17 amino acids. CDR3 in amino acids: CSVEAPLAGQGAYEQYF. CDR3 nucleotides: TGCAGCGTTGAAGCTCCTCTTGCGGGACAGGGTGCCTACGAGCAGTACTTC.

The rearrangement uses TRBV7-3 and TRBJ2-1; a possible D gene is TRBD1 (6 bases). Germline V CDR1 and CDR2: SGHTA, FQGTGA. This CDR3 has 15 residues. Trimming took 6 bases from V and 7 from J, leaving 19 bases between them. The CDR3 is CASRLSHTGQNEQFF. The DNA for the CDR3 is TGTGCCAGCAGACTTTCCCACACAGGGCAGAATGAGCAGTTCTTC.

This clonotype was picked up a small number of times. This chain connects TRBV7-3 to TRBJ2-1; TRBD2 matches at 11 bases. V shed 5 bases, J shed 7 bases, and the junction held 10 bases outside the gene matches. CDR1 and CDR2 from the germline V gene are SGHTA and FQGTGA. This CDR3 is 16 amino acids long. DNA of the CDR3: TGTGCCAGCAGCCCGACTAGCGGGGTTCTGGGTAATGAGCAGTTCTTC. Encoded protein: CASSPTSGVLGNEQFF.

In its sample, this clonotype was seen a few times. V and J are TRBV24-1 and TRBJ1-1; D gene unclear. Trimming stripped 0 bases from V and 0 bases from J, with 1 base between. The germline CDR1 and CDR2 sequences are KGHDR and SFDVKD. The CDR3 is made up of 13 amino acids. The CDR3 loop is CATSDLLNTEAFF. CDR3 bases: TGTGCCACCAGTGATTTGCTGAACACTGAAGCTTTCTTT.

Notes on this clonotype: The DNA is omitted, as the CDR3 cannot be located on it reliably, and the CDR3 follows TCRdb's listing. The chain employs TRBV20-1 and TRBJ2-5; TRBD1, the table's D call, lacks a check against the DNA. Per the germline V gene, CDR1 is DFQATT and CDR2 is SNEGSKA (reference sequence). The CDR3 numbers 14 amino acids, ends counted. CDR3 in amino acids: CCSGQARVFVTQYF.

This clonotype was counted between two and nine times. CDR3: CALGPGLAGGEGEQFF. CDR3 DNA sequence: TGTGCCTTAGGACCGGGACTAGCGGGGGGGGAGGGTGAGCAGTTCTTC. The rearrangement joins TRBV10-3 to TRBJ2-1; 16 bases agree with TRBD2. The germline CDR1 and CDR2 sequences are ENHRY and SYGVKD. The CDR3 totals 16 residues. J was trimmed by 9 bases and V by 11 bases; bases with no gene match: 13.

This clonotype has a handful of counts. The chain carries TRBV5-4 and TRBJ1-5; D possibly corresponds to TRBD1 (6 bases). Trimming left V 5 bases short and J 7 bases short, with 13 bases between. Looked up from germline, CDR1 is SGHNT and CDR2 is YYREEE (reference sequence). The CDR3 length is 13 residues. The CDR3 bases are TGTGCCAGCAGTGCAGGGGCGGAGCAGCCCCAGCATTTT. Protein: CASSAGAEQPQHF.

This clonotype has ten or more counts. The rearrangement uses TRBV24-1 and TRBJ1-5; 8 bases align to TRBD1. The CDR3 contains 14 residues. V gave up 9 bases and J gave up 4 bases; unmatched junction bases: 7. Germline V CDR1 and CDR2: KGHDR, SFDVKD. In DNA, the CDR3 is TGTGCCACCGCAAAGACAGGGGATAATCAGCCCCAGCATTTT. Residues: CATAKTGDNQPQHF.

This clonotype turned up a few times. The chain recombines TRBV20-1 with TRBJ1-1; 8 nucleotides line up with TRBD1. The J segment lost 1 base and the V segment lost 3 bases, leaving 4 bases of the junction unmatched. The germline CDR1 and CDR2 sequences are DFQATT and SNEGSKA (reference sequence). CDR3 length: 14 amino acids. CDR3 amino acids: CSASRTGKNTEAFF. As DNA, the CDR3 is TGCAGTGCTAGTAGGACAGGGAAGAACACTGAAGCTTTCTTT.

This clonotype came up many times. V is TRBV10-2 and J is TRBJ2-5; D is unclear. V was pared by 8 bases and J by 4 bases, with 8 bases between. Germline values: CDR1 WSHSY, CDR2 SAAADI. The CDR3 runs 11 residues. DNA of the CDR3: TGCGCCAGCCGGGTCGGAGAGACCCAGTACTTC. Protein: CASRVGETQYF.

The V call is TRBV7-4, the J call TRBJ2-7; 9 positions agree with TRBD2. V shed 0 bases and J 4 bases; nucleotides not matched to a gene: 13. The CDR3 length is 18 residues. Germline V gene data show CDR1 as SGHVT and CDR2 as SQSDAQ. The CDR3: CASSLAAGGSGSSYEQYF. The CDR3 DNA sequence: TGTGCCAGCAGCTTAGCCGCCGGGGGTAGCGGGAGTTCTTACGAGCAGTACTTC.

This clonotype was seen a few times. The chain uses TRBV7-9 and TRBJ2-7; a weak D match, TRBD2 (6 bases). This CDR3 comprises 14 residues. The ends were cut back, 4 bases at V and 4 bases at J, with 14 bases in the middle. CDR1 is SEHNR and CDR2 is FQNEAQ in the germline V gene (reference sequence). The CDR3 protein is CASSSGPGGYEQYF. The DNA of the CDR3 is TGTGCCAGCAGCTCGGGACCCGGAGGGTACGAGCAGTACTTC.

In its sample, this clonotype was seen a few times. V gene TRBV29-1 combines with J gene TRBJ2-7, with unresolved D. V was pared by 4 bases and J by 7 bases, with 11 bases between. Per the germline V gene, CDR1 is SQVTM and CDR2 is ANQGSEA. There are 11 residues in the CDR3. The CDR3 DNA is TGCAGCGTTGGGACCTCTCGGGAGCAGTACTTC. Translated, it gives CSVGTSREQYF.

The chain's CDR3 is CAITTGTGSSYNEQFF. The CDR3 DNA sequence: TGTGCCATCACAACCGGGACAGGGAGTTCCTACAATGAGCAGTTCTTC. This rearrangement joins TRBV10-3 to TRBJ2-1, with 9 bases aligning to TRBD1. CDR1 and CDR2 (germline): ENHRY, SYGVKD. Losses at the gene ends were 7 bases for V and 1 base for J; bases not matched to a gene: 8. This CDR3 is 16 amino acids long.

The chain combines TRBV12-3 or TRBV12-4 with TRBJ2-1; D perhaps matches TRBD2 (5 bases). The CDR3 is 19 amino acids. Trimming took 5 bases from V and 0 from J, leaving 23 bases between them. The CDR3 region has the DNA TGTGCCAGCAGTCTGTTGGGTTTGCGTCAGCGGAGCTCCTACAATGAGCAGTTCTTC. The encoded protein is CASSLLGLRQRSSYNEQFF.